The entry below gives a single TCR beta chain sequence along with its context. Its antigen remains unknown. The source of the sample is a study of shared clonotypes between healthy human individuals. Profiled with immunoSEQ multiplex PCR; TCRdb holds only in-frame clones, not every one. The sample yields some 1 million clones, approximately 72% seen once. The ends lost 3 bases at V and 0 bases at J; junction bases unmatched: 2. The germline gives CDR1 SGDLS, CDR2 YYNGEE. This CDR3 comprises 15 residues. General study findings and limits: Among the subsets, naive ones generally showed larger estimated richness than memory ones. An expected dependence of interdonor clonotype sharing on sequencing depth was noted.

V and J are TRBV9 and TRBJ1-1; 10 positions match TRBD1. This clonotype originated in a man between 18 and 35 years old in good health. Input material: memory CD4+ T cells sorted from blood. Stated subset: CD45RA-negative fraction. The CDR3 loop reads CASSEDRGLNTEAFF. The CDR3 DNA is TGTGCCAGCAGCGAGGACAGGGGGTTGAACACTGAAGCTTTCTTT.